Listed here are 5 T cell receptor beta chains from one sample, sequenced in a study of beta chain features in type 1 diabetes. Broader study findings: For Type 1 diabetes patients, all four CD4+ subsets carried TCRB CDR3s that were moderately but significantly shorter.

Of the isolated RNA, all was reverse transcribed, and so the sequenced material was expressed TCRB transcripts. Assay used: immunoSEQ multiplex PCR; TCRdb lists only in-frame clones, some missing. The table shows hundreds of thousands of clones, with 11% to 15% occurring only once. Their recognized antigens are unknown. The specimen sequenced was naive CD4+ T cells from blood. These receptors were collected from a man between 18 and 29 years old with type 1 diabetes.

This clone has just a few counts. The gene calls are TRBV5-1 and TRBJ1-2, with 11 bases matching TRBD1. This CDR3 has 18 residues. Per germline, CDR1 SGHRS and CDR2 YFSETQ. Germline trimming cut 0 bases from V and 7 bases from J; bases unmatched to any gene: 14. The CDR3: CASSLAPTGQGALSGYTF. As DNA, the CDR3 is TGCGCCAGCAGCTTGGCCCCCACCGGACAGGGGGCGCTCAGTGGCTACACCTTC.

This clone was seen only a few times. V is TRBV15 and J is TRBJ2-5; D gene unclear. Germline assignment: CDR1 LNHNV and CDR2 YYDKDF (reference sequence). The CDR3 loop spans 15 amino acids. V was clipped by 1 base and J by 1 base, with 10 bases between them. The chain's CDR3 is CATSRATDFQETQYF. CDR3 sequence (DNA): TGTGCCACCAGCAGAGCTACGGATTTCCAAGAGACCCAGTACTTC.

This chain connects TRBV5-1 to TRBJ2-3, with 8 bases lining up with TRBD1. With 4 bases clipped from V and 7 bases from J, the junction kept 11 bases outside the gene matches. Germline V gene data show CDR1 as SGHRS and CDR2 as YFSETQ. The CDR3 runs 15 residues. CDR3 bases: TGCGCCAGCAGCCAGATAGGACAGGGTCGTAATACGCAGTATTTT. Translating it yields CASSQIGQGRNTQYF.

This clone was found a few times. The chain carries TRBV2 and TRBJ2-7, with TRBD2 identical over 11 bases. V gave up 6 bases and J gave up 4 bases; unmatched junction bases: 5. Germline V CDR1 and CDR2: SNHLY, FYNNEI. The CDR3 extends over 14 amino acids. This chain's CDR3 is CASREGLAVYEQYF. In DNA, the CDR3 is TGTGCCAGCAGGGAGGGACTAGCGGTATACGAGCAGTACTTC.

The V and J genes are TRBV7-9 and TRBJ2-3; no clear D. V was pared by 1 base and J by 2 bases, with 10 bases between. Germline values: CDR1 SEHNR, CDR2 FQNEAQ (reference sequence). This CDR3 contains 15 residues. The CDR3 DNA sequence: TGTGCCAGCAGCTTAGAGGCAGCAAACACAGATACGCAGTATTTT. It encodes CASSLEAANTDTQYF.